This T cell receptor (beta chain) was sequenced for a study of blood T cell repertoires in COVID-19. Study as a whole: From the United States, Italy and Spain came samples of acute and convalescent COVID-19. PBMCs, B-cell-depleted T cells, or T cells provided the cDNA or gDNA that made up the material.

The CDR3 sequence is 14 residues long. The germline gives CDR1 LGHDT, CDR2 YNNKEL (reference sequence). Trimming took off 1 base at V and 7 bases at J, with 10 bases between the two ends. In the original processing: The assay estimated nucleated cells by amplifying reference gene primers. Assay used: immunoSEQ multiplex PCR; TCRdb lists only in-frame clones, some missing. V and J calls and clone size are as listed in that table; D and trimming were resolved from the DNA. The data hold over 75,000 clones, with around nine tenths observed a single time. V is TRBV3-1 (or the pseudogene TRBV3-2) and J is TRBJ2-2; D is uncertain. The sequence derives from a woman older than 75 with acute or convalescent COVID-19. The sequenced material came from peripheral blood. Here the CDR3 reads CASSQGGHGGELFF. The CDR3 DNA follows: TGTGCCAGCAGCCAAGGTGGGCATGGCGGGGAGCTGTTTTTT.